These T cell receptor beta chains were read from a single sample in a study of blood T cells in healthy people across ages. TCRdb independently ran MiXCR on the 5' RACE reads; one entry per CDR3 protein. The table lists approximately 800,000 distinct CDR3 sequences, 46% of them singletons, with 15% to 20% in the top ten. Sequenced: blood. These receptors came from an elderly man in good health. Both conserved end residues are part of each CDR3. D genes are given only for firm matches. Size tells how often a clone was seen (once, few, many) or the class of an expanded clone, and some rows leave it out.

CDR3 | DNA | D | J | size | V
CAISESLQGANEQFF | TGTGCCATCAGTGAGTCCCTTCAGGGGGCGAATGAGCAGTTCTTC | TRBD1 | TRBJ2-1 | - | TRBV10-3
CATGGQPNEKLFF | TGTGCCACCGGGGGACAGCCTAATGAAAAACTGTTTTTT | TRBD1 | TRBJ1-4 | - | TRBV28
CASSYSMSDTEAFF | TGTGCCAGCAGTTACTCGATGTCGGACACTGAAGCTTTCTTT | - | TRBJ1-1 | - | TRBV6-5
CASSLGAASDTQYF | TGTGCCAGCAGCTTAGGAGCGGCTAGCGATACGCAGTATTTT | - | TRBJ2-3 | - | TRBV7-2
CSVSEGLAGYNEQFF | TGCAGCGTCTCAGAAGGACTAGCGGGATACAATGAGCAGTTCTTC | TRBD2 | TRBJ2-1 | - | TRBV29-1
CSAGSAVFGAFF | TGCAGTGCCGGGAGCGCCGTCTTTGGGGCTTTCTTT | - | TRBJ1-1 | - | TRBV20-1
CSAFSGETYEQYF | TGCAGTGCTTTTAGCGGGGAAACCTACGAGCAGTACTTC | TRBD2 | TRBJ2-7 | few | TRBV20-1
CASSELAFGAFF | TGTGCCAGCAGTGAACTTGCTTTCGGAGCTTTCTTT | - | TRBJ1-1 | - | TRBV6-1
CASSYWEFDEQYF | TGTGCCAGCAGTTATTGGGAGTTTGACGAGCAGTACTTC | - | TRBJ2-7 | - | TRBV6-2/TRBV6-3
CASMGTSSYNEQYF | TGTGCCAGCATGGGGACTAGCTCCTACAATGAGCAGTACTTC | TRBD2 | TRBJ2-7 | - | TRBV11-2
CASSLGGLAGDEQYF | TGTGCCAGCAGCTTAGGGGGACTAGCGGGAGACGAGCAGTACTTC | TRBD2 | TRBJ2-7 | many | TRBV7-9
CAISFRDGQETQYF | TGTGCCATCAGTTTCAGGGACGGCCAAGAGACCCAGTACTTC | - | TRBJ2-5 | - | TRBV10-3
CSTHLGGRGYNEQFF | TGCAGTACTCACCTGGGGGGGAGGGGATACAATGAGCAGTTCTTC | TRBD2 | TRBJ2-1 | once | TRBV20-1
CASSQDRVHGQFF | TGTGCCAGCAGCCAAGATCGGGTTCATGGGCAGTTCTTC | - | TRBJ2-1 | - | TRBV4-2
CASSLVGTVYNEQFF | TGTGCCAGCAGCCTCGTAGGGACTGTCTACAATGAGCAGTTCTTC | - | TRBJ2-1 | few | TRBV7-8
CASSQDVGGQGRIGLSKTQYF | TGTGCCAGCAGCCAAGACGTAGGGGGACAGGGTCGCATCGGGCTTTCGAAGACCCAGTACTTC | TRBD1 | TRBJ2-5 | - | TRBV4-2